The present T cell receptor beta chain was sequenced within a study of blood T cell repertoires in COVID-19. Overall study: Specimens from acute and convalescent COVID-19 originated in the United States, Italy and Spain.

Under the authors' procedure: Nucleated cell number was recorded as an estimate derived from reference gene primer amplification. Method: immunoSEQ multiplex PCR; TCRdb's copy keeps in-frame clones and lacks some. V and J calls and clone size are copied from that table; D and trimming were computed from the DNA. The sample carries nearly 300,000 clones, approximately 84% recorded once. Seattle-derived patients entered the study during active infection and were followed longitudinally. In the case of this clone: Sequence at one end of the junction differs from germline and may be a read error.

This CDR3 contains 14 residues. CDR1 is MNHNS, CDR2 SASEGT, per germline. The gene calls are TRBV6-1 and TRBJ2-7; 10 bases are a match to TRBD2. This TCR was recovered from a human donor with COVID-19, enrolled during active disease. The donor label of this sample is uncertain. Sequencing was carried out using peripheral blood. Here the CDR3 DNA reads TGTGCCAGCAGTAAAGCGGGAGGGGACTACGAGCAGTACTTC. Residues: CASSKAGGDYEQYF.